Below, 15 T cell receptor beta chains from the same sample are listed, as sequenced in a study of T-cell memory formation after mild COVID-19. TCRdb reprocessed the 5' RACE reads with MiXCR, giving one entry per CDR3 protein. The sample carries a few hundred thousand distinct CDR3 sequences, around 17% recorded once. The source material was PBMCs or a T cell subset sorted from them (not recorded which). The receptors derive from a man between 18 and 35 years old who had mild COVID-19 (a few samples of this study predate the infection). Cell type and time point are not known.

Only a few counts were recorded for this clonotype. CDR3 region: CASSSRGTGGRQNTGELFF. The CDR3 nucleotides read TGTGCCAGCAGCTCCCGCGGGACAGGGGGCCGGCAGAACACCGGGGAGCTGTTTTTT. The chain combines TRBV7-9 with TRBJ2-2; 12 nucleotides align to TRBD1. V shed 4 bases, J shed 1 base, and the junction held 10 bases outside the gene matches. Germline V CDR1 and CDR2: SEHNR, FQNEAQ (reference sequence). The CDR3 length is 19 residues.

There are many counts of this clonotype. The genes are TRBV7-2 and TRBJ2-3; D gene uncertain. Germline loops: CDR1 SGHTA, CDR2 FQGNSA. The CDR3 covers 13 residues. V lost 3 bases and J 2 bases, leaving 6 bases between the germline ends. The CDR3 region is CASSLGFTDTQYF. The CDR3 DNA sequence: TGTGCCAGCAGCTTGGGCTTCACAGATACGCAGTATTTT.

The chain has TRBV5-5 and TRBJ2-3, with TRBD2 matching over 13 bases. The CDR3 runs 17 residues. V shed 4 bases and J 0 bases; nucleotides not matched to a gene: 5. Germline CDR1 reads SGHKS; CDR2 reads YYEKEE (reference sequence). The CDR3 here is CASSELAGGYSTDTQYF. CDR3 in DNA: TGTGCCAGCAGCGAACTAGCGGGGGGGTACAGCACAGATACGCAGTATTTT.

CDR3 DNA sequence: TGTGCCAGCTCACCACCGTCCTCTCGCTACGAGCAGTACTTC. Its translation is CASSPPSSRYEQYF. The chain couples TRBV18 to TRBJ2-7; D is unresolved. CDR1 is KGHSH, CDR2 LQKENI, per germline. The V and J ends lost 0 bases and 3 bases respectively, with 9 bases between them. The CDR3 extends over 14 amino acids.

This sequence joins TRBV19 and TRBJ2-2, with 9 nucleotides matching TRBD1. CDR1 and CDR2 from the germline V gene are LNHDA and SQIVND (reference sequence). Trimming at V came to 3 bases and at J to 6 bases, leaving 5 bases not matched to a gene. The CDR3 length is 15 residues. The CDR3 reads CASSMDRGLPGELFF. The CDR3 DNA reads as TGTGCCAGTAGTATGGACAGGGGCCTGCCCGGGGAGCTGTTTTTT. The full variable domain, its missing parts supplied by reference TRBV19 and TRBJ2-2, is DGGITQSPKYLFRKEGQNVTLSCEQNLNHDAMYWYRQDPGQGLRLIYYSQIVNDFQKGDIAEGYSVSREKKESFPLTVTSAQKNPTAFYLCASSMDRGLPGELFFGEGSRLTVL.

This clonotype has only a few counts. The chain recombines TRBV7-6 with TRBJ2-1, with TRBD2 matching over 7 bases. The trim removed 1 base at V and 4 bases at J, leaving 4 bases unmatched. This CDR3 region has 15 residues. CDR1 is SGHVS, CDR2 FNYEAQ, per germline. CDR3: CASSLERGFYNEQFF. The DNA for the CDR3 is TGTGCCAGCAGCTTAGAGCGGGGTTTTTACAATGAGCAGTTCTTC.

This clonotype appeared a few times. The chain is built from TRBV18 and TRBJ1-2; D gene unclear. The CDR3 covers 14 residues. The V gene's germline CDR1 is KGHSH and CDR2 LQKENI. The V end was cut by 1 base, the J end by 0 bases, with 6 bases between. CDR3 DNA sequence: TGTGCCAGCTCACCACAGGCAGCTAACTATGGCTACACCTTC. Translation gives CASSPQAANYGYTF.

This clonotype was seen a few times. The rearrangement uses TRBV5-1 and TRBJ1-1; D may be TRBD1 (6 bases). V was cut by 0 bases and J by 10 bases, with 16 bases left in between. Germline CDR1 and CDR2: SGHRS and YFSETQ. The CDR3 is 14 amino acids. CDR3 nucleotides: TGCGCCAGCAGCTTGGCCTCACAGGGTGGAGTAGCTTTCTTT. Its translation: CASSLASQGGVAFF.

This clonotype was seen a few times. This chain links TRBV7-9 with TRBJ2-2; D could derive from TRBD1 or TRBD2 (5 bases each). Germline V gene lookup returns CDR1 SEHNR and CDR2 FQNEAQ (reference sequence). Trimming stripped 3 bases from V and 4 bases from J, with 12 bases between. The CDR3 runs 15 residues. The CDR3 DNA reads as TGTGCCAGCAGCTTCCCCAGGGAGAGCACCGGGGAGCTGTTTTTT. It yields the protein CASSFPRESTGELFF.

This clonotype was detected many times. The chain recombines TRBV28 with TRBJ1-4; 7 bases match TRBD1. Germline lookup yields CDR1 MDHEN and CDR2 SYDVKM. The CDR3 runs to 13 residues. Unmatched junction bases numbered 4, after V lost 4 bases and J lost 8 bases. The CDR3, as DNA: TGTGCCAGCAGTTCGGGACAGAGGGAAAAACTGTTTTTT. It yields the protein CASSSGQREKLFF.

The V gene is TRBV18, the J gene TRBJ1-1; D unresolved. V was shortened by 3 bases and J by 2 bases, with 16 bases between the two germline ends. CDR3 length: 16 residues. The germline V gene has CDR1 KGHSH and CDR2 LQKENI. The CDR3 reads CASSPEGPLGNTEAFF. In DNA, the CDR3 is TGTGCCAGCTCACCGGAAGGTCCTCTAGGTAACACTGAAGCTTTCTTT.

The CDR3, as DNA: TGTGCCTGGAGTGGGGCAGGCGATTTCAATCAGCCCCAGCATTTT. Translating it yields CAWSGAGDFNQPQHF. The rearrangement uses TRBV30 and TRBJ1-5; no clear D gene. Germline CDR1 reads GTSNPN; CDR2 reads SVGIG (reference sequence). Between the trimmed V and J ends, which lost 1 base and 3 bases, there was a span of 13 bases. The CDR3 totals 15 residues. Based on the CDR3 plus reference TRBV30 and TRBJ1-5, the full variable domain is SQTIHQWPATLVQPVGSPLSLECTVEGTSNPNLYWYRQAAGRGLQLLFYSVGIGQISSEVPQNLSASRPQDRQFILSSKKLLLSDSGFYLCAWSGAGDFNQPQHFGDGTRLSIL.

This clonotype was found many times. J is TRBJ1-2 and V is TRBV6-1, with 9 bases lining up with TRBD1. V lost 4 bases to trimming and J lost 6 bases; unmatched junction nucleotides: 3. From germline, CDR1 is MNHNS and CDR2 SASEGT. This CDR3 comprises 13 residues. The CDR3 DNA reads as TGTGCCAGCAGTGTGGGACAGGGCGATGGCTACACCTTC. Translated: CASSVGQGDGYTF.

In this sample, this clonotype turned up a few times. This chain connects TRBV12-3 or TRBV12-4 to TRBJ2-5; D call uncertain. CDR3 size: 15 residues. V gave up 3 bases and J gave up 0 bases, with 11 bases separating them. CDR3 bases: TGTGCCAGCAGTTTCCCTAGTGCCTACCAAGAGACCCAGTACTTC. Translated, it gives CASSFPSAYQETQYF.

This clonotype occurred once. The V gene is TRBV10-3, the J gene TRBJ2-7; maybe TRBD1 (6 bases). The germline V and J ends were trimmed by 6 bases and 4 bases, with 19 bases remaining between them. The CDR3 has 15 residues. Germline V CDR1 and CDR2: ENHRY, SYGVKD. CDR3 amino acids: CAISPGHRTQYEQYV. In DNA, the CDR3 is TGTGCCATCAGCCCGGGACATCGGACCCAATACGAGCAGTACGTC.